These 7 T cell receptor beta chains were sequenced from one sample in a study of Ad26.COV2.S vaccination and SARS-CoV-2 variants. Some clones are missing from TCRdb's copy, which holds only in-frame ones; the method was immunoSEQ multiplex PCR. The table includes 300,000 to 400,000 clones, roughly 90% detected once. Stated treatment: over 15 received Ad26.COV2.S at low or high dose, single or two shots; several received placebo; per-sample allocation not given. After the first vaccine or placebo injection, samples were drawn on day 63. Sample: peripheral blood, taken in a trial of Ad26.COV2.S vaccine versus placebo. All receptors derive from a person between 18 and 59 years old who received the Ad26.COV2.S COVID-19 vaccine or a placebo.

The chain joins TRBV7-9 to TRBJ1-2; D unresolved. The CDR3 length is 13 residues. With 5 bases removed from V and 3 bases from J, the gap between germline ends came to 10 bases. Germline CDR1 SEHNR, CDR2 FQNEAQ (reference sequence). The CDR3 nucleotides are TGTGCCAGCAGCCCAGAGGGCTACTATGGCTACACCTTC. Translated: CASSPEGYYGYTF.

The gene calls are TRBV7-3 and TRBJ2-3; 8 nucleotides match TRBD2. J lost 6 bases, V lost 2 bases, and 7 bases had no gene match. Germline CDR1 SGHTA, CDR2 FQGTGA. The CDR3 is 15 amino acids. CDR3 region: CASSLQAGESDTQYF. For the CDR3, the DNA is TGTGCCAGCAGCTTACAAGCGGGAGAATCGGATACGCAGTATTTT.

This chain connects TRBV4-1 to TRBJ1-1; weak D call: TRBD1 (5 bases). Germline loops: CDR1 MGHRA, CDR2 YSYEKL. The V gene lost 0 bases and the J gene lost 0 bases, with 8 bases spanning the gap. The CDR3 runs 15 residues. The CDR3 DNA is TGCGCCAGCAGCCAAGAAGGGGCGGTGAACACTGAAGCTTTCTTT. It is translated as CASSQEGAVNTEAFF.

The chain carries TRBV4-1 and TRBJ2-2; D is possibly TRBD1 (6 bases). The V gene's germline CDR1 is MGHRA and CDR2 YSYEKL. V lost 4 bases, J lost 6 bases, and 15 bases lay in between. The CDR3 consists of 15 residues. This CDR3 reads CASSLVPGASGELFF. In nucleotides, the CDR3 is TGCGCCAGCAGCCTAGTGCCAGGGGCGTCCGGGGAGCTGTTTTTT.

The chain carries TRBV5-1 and TRBJ1-2; the match to TRBD1 covers 7 bases. With V trimmed by 4 bases and J by 2 bases, 11 bases remained unmatched. Germline-derived CDR1 and CDR2 are SGHRS and YFSETQ. The length of the CDR3 is 16 residues. CDR3 sequence reads: CASSPGRQGSNYGYTF. CDR3 DNA sequence: TGCGCCAGCAGCCCGGGGAGACAGGGATCCAACTATGGCTACACCTTC.

V is TRBV6-5 and J is TRBJ2-1; 7 bases match TRBD2. Germline V gives CDR1 MNHEY, CDR2 SVGAGI. Trimming took 7 bases from V and 3 from J; bases not matched to a gene: 6. The CDR3 runs to 14 residues. The CDR3 loop reads CASTGGGVYNEQFF. The CDR3 DNA is TGTGCCAGCACTGGGGGAGGGGTCTACAATGAGCAGTTCTTC.

This clone was observed a single time. The chain links TRBV4-1 to TRBJ1-2, with 9 bases fitting TRBD1. V lost 3 bases to trimming and J lost 7 bases; unmatched junction nucleotides: 9. CDR3 length: 15 residues. From germline, CDR1 is MGHRA and CDR2 YSYEKL. The CDR3 DNA follows: TGCGCCAGCAGCCAGCTACAGGGGGCGGGGGGTGGCTACACCTTC. Its protein product is CASSQLQGAGGGYTF.